These 9 T cell receptor beta chains share one sample of origin, sequenced in a study of monozygotic twins with inflammatory bowel disease. TCRdb re-called the 5' RACE reads, yielding one record per CDR3 amino acid sequence without DNA. The sample features a few hundred thousand distinct CDR3 sequences, with over 5% in its top ten. The sequencing sample was made of blood. The receptors originated from a human donor with ulcerative colitis or Crohn's disease, or a healthy co-twin of an affected twin (not recorded which).

This rearrangement joins TRBV5-6 to TRBJ2-3; absent DNA, TCRdb's TRBD2 call cannot be checked. Per the germline V gene, CDR1 is SGHDT and CDR2 is YYEEEE. The CDR3 consists of 12 residues. CDR3 in amino acids: CASSFRLDTQYF. Together with reference TRBV5-6 and TRBJ2-3, the CDR3 gives the full variable domain: DAGVTQSPTHLIKTRGQQVTLRCSPKSGHDTVSWYQQALGQGPQFIFQYYEEEERQRGNFPDRFSGHQFPNYSSELNVNALLLGDSALYLCASSFRLDTQYFGPGTRLTVL.

The V gene is TRBV7-2, the J gene TRBJ2-1; without DNA, the TCRdb call of TRBD1 cannot be checked. Germline V gene lookup returns CDR1 SGHTA and CDR2 FQGNSA. The CDR3 is made up of 14 amino acids. CDR3 region: CASSSALVYNEQFF.

The genes are TRBV20-1 and TRBJ2-5. The length of the CDR3 is 11 residues. The V gene's germline CDR1 is DFQATT and CDR2 SNEGSKA (reference sequence). CDR3 protein: CSARDLETQYF.

The rearrangement joins TRBV28 to TRBJ2-1; TCRdb selects TRBD2, and the lack of DNA leaves this call unchecked. Germline V gene sequence: CDR1 MDHEN, CDR2 SYDVKM. This CDR3 contains 14 residues. CDR3 in amino acids: CASSLGGSNNEQFF.

The J gene is TRBJ1-1, the V gene TRBV7-2; the TRBD1 assignment by TCRdb is unverifiable without DNA. Germline CDR1 is SGHTA and CDR2 is FQGNSA. This CDR3 region has 15 residues. CDR3 protein: CASSHGQLRNTEAFF.

The chain uses TRBV28 and TRBJ2-7; no DNA is available, so the TRBD2 call from TCRdb remains unchecked. From germline, CDR1 is MDHEN and CDR2 SYDVKM. This CDR3 comprises 13 residues. CDR3 sequence reads: CASKLGRANEQYF.

V is TRBV24-1 and J is TRBJ2-3. The CDR3 sequence is 13 residues long. CDR1 and CDR2 (germline): KGHDR, SFDVKD. The chain's CDR3 is CATSDEVTDTQYF.

V and J are TRBV12-3 or TRBV12-4 and TRBJ1-6; no DNA is available, so the TRBD1 call from TCRdb remains unchecked. The CDR3 covers 14 residues. CDR3 region: CASSLGQGKSPLHF.

This rearrangement joins TRBV20-1 to TRBJ2-5; no DNA is available, so the TRBD2 call from TCRdb remains unchecked. This CDR3 is 13 amino acids long. Germline CDR1 reads DFQATT; CDR2 reads SNEGSKA (reference sequence). CDR3 protein: CSAIGGAQETQYF.